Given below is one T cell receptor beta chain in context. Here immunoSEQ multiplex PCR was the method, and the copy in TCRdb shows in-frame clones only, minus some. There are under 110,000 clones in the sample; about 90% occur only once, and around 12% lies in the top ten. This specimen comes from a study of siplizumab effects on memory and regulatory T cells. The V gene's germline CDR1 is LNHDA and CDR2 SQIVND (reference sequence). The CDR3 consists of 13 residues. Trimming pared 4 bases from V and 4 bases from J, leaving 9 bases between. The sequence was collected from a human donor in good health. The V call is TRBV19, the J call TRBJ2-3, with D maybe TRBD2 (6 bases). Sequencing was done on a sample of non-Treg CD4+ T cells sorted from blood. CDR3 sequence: CASSSGGSDTQYF. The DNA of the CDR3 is TGTGCCAGTAGTAGCGGAGGGTCAGATACGCAGTATTTT.